These 5 T cell receptor beta chains were sequenced from one sample in a study of shared clonotypes between healthy human individuals. TCRdb's table, derived via immunoSEQ multiplex PCR, lists solely in-frame clones and lacks some. The sample consists of about 2.4 million clones, more than 80% of them appearing once. The sequenced material came from naive CD4+ T cells sorted from blood. Sample subset: CD45RA+ positively selected. The source of these receptors is a man younger than 30 in good health.

The chain has TRBV5-1 and TRBJ2-5; perhaps TRBD1 as D (7 bases). V lost 3 bases to trimming and J lost 5 bases, with 17 bases between them. From germline, CDR1 is SGHRS and CDR2 YFSETQ. The CDR3 loop spans 15 amino acids. Written as DNA, the CDR3 is TGCGCCAGCAGCTCCGGGGAGGCCAGGGGGGAGACCCAGTACTTC. Encoded protein: CASSSGEARGETQYF.

This clone was observed a single time. The chain combines TRBV18 with TRBJ1-4, with 8 bases aligning to TRBD1. The CDR3 extends over 15 amino acids. J gave up 7 bases and V 3 bases, and 7 bases lay outside the gene matches. From germline, CDR1 is KGHSH and CDR2 LQKENI. The CDR3 loop reads CASSPSYGQGEKLFF. The CDR3 DNA is TGTGCCAGCTCACCCTCTTACGGACAGGGTGAAAAACTGTTTTTT. Full variable domain (rest looked up from reference TRBV18 and TRBJ1-4): NAGVMQNPRHLVRRRGQEARLRCSPMKGHSHVYWYRQLPEEGLKFMVYLQKENIIDESGMPKERFSAEFPKEGPSILRIQQVVRGDSAAYFCASSPSYGQGEKLFFGSGTQLSVL.

This clone was seen a few times. The DNA for the CDR3 is TGTGCCAGCAGTGAACTTAACACTGAAGCTTTCTTT. Translation gives CASSELNTEAFF. This rearrangement joins TRBV2 to TRBJ1-1, with unresolved D. Trimming cost V 2 bases and J 2 bases, with 3 bases left between them. The germline V gene has CDR1 SNHLY and CDR2 FYNNEI. The CDR3 has 12 residues.

On this clone: Other DNA sequences in this specimen translate into the identical CDR3. The chain uses TRBV4-3 and TRBJ2-4; the match to TRBD2 covers 7 bases. V lost 0 bases and J lost 3; bases outside the gene matches: 5. Germline CDR1 reads LGHNA; CDR2 reads YSLEER. The CDR3 extends over 16 amino acids. CDR3 coding DNA: TGCGCCAGCAGCCAAGATCGCGGCGGGAGCAAAAACATTCAGTACTTC. Translation gives CASSQDRGGSKNIQYF.

J is TRBJ2-5 and V is TRBV6-1; D is ambiguous. CDR1 is MNHNS and CDR2 is SASEGT in the germline V gene. The CDR3 has 13 amino acids. Trimming removed 2 bases from V and 7 bases from J, with 11 bases in between. CDR3 loop: CASSEFRAATQYF. DNA of the CDR3: TGTGCCAGCAGTGAATTTAGGGCCGCGACCCAGTACTTC.